Below are 13 T cell receptor beta chains sequenced from a single sample in a study of T cells in Graves' hyperthyroidism and ophthalmopathy. Amplified TCR beta CDR3 regions derived from RNA transcripts. During a first-round RT-PCR of the TCR CDR3, the HTBI primer set was used. TCRdb used MiXCR to reprocess the multiplex PCR reads, holding one entry per CDR3 protein. In the table there are around 380,000 distinct CDR3 sequences, approximately 15% of which are singletons. The sample taken for sequencing was blood. The receptors derive from a man in his thirties or forties with Graves' hyperthyroidism that later progressed to Graves' ophthalmopathy.

The sample holds many counts of this clonotype. The chain recombines TRBV11-2 with TRBJ1-1; a possible D gene is TRBD1 (5 bases). The CDR3 loop spans 14 amino acids. The germline V gene encodes CDR1 SGHAT and CDR2 FQNNGV. The germline V and J ends were trimmed by 3 bases and 4 bases, with 12 bases remaining between them. Here the CDR3 reads CASSFTGGSTEAFF. The CDR3 coding sequence is TGTGCCAGCAGCTTTACCGGGGGAAGCACTGAAGCTTTCTTT.

This clonotype was seen ten or more times. This chain connects TRBV12-3 or TRBV12-4 to TRBJ2-4, with D unresolved. The CDR3 runs 15 residues. Trimming took off 2 bases at V and 0 bases at J, with 8 bases between the two ends. In DNA form, the CDR3 reads TGTGCCAGCAGTTTATTGGGAATAGCCAAAAACATTCAGTACTTC. It specifies CASSLLGIAKNIQYF.

The CDR3 DNA follows: TGTGCCAGCTCACCAGGGGGGGTCTATGGCTACACCTTC. Translation: CASSPGGVYGYTF. The genes are TRBV2 and TRBJ1-2, with TRBD1 identical over 7 bases. Per the germline V gene, CDR1 is SNHLY and CDR2 is FYNNEI. V dropped 8 bases and J dropped 4; count of bases not matched to a gene: 7. The CDR3 runs 13 residues.

This clonotype came up a few times. The chain uses TRBV3-1 and TRBJ1-4; D is uncertain. V was clipped by 0 bases and J by 7 bases, with 15 bases between them. The germline gives CDR1 LGHDT, CDR2 YNNKEL (reference sequence). CDR3 size: 16 residues. CDR3 in DNA: TGTGCCAGCAGCCAAGAGGCGGGGAATCTCGGTGAAAAACTGTTTTTT. Protein: CASSQEAGNLGEKLFF. Filled out from reference TRBV3-1 and TRBJ1-4, the complete variable domain reads DTAVSQTPKYLVTQMGNDKSIKCEQNLGHDTMYWYKQDSKKFLKIMFSYNNKELIINETVPNRFSPKSPDKAHLNLHINSLELGDSAVYFCASSQEAGNLGEKLFFGSGTQLSVL.

In this sample, this clonotype turned up a few times. V is TRBV5-5 and J is TRBJ1-2; D uncertain. The CDR3 extends over 14 amino acids. V was clipped by 3 bases and J by 11 bases, with 20 bases between them. The germline V gene encodes CDR1 SGHKS and CDR2 YYEKEE (reference sequence). The CDR3 nucleotides read TGTGCCAGCAGCTACCTCAGGTTTCATTGGGGTTACACCTTC. Translation gives CASSYLRFHWGYTF.

The V and J genes are TRBV2 and TRBJ2-5, with TRBD2 matching 9 bases. Germline V gene data show CDR1 as SNHLY and CDR2 as FYNNEI. The CDR3 is 15 amino acids. V lost 8 bases, J lost 3 bases, and 10 bases stayed unmatched. The CDR3 nucleotides are TGTGCCAGCGGCGAGAGCGGGGGGTTTAAAGAGACCCAGTACTTC. As protein: CASGESGGFKETQYF.

As concerns this clonotype: A much larger clone differs by one base, so this may be a read error. The chain joins TRBV7-9 to TRBJ2-1; the D is unclear. CDR3 length equals 12 residues. Germline V gives CDR1 SEHNR, CDR2 FQNEAQ (reference sequence). The CDR3 is CASGLKGDEQFF. CDR3 coding DNA: TGTGCCAGCGGCTTAAAGGGCGATGAGCAGTTCTTC. Full variable domain (remainder filled in from reference TRBV7-9 and TRBJ2-1): DTGVSQNPRHKITKRGQNVTFRCDPISEHNRLYWYRQTLGQGPEFLTYFQNEAQLEKSRLLSDRFSAERPKGSFSTLEIQRTEQGDSAMYLCASGLKGDEQFFGPGTRLTVL.

Turning to this clonotype: This may be a read error, as it is one base from a much larger clone. The chain uses TRBV7-2 and TRBJ1-1; D unclear. V shed 3 bases and J shed 1 base, with 9 bases lying between them. There are 14 residues in the CDR3. CDR1 and CDR2 from the germline V gene are SGHTA and FQGNSA. CDR3 sequence (DNA): TGTGCCAGCAGCTTCTCCCGGCGGAACACTGAAGCTTTCTTT. As protein: CASSFSRRNTEAFF.

This clonotype was counted many times. This sequence joins TRBV20-1 and TRBJ1-5; 11 nucleotides align to TRBD1. The CDR3 totals 14 residues. Germline-derived CDR1 and CDR2 are DFQATT and SNEGSKA (reference sequence). The V and J ends lost 6 bases and 2 bases, in that order; junction bases with no gene match: 3. Written as DNA, the CDR3 is TGCAGTGCGCCGGGACAGGGGGGCAATCAGCCCCAGCATTTT. Protein sequence: CSAPGQGGNQPQHF.

This clonotype was observed at least ten times. The J gene is TRBJ1-1, the V gene TRBV7-9; 7 nucleotides match TRBD1. CDR3 size: 13 residues. Germline CDR1 reads SEHNR; CDR2 reads FQNEAQ (reference sequence). V shed 6 bases and J 3 bases; nucleotides not matched to a gene: 4. The CDR3 reads CASSSQGDTEAFF. In DNA form, the CDR3 reads TGTGCCAGCAGTTCCCAGGGGGACACTGAAGCTTTCTTT.

This rearrangement joins TRBV20-1 to TRBJ2-7; D possibly corresponds to TRBD2 (6 bases). This CDR3 has 16 residues. The germline CDR1 and CDR2 sequences are DFQATT and SNEGSKA (reference sequence). The germline V and J ends were trimmed by 3 bases and 3 bases, with 21 bases remaining between them. The CDR3 DNA sequence: TGCAGTGCTAGCGGGGGAACTAGTCCTTTCCGCTACGAGCAGTACTTC. Its protein is CSASGGTSPFRYEQYF.

This clonotype showed up many times. The V and J genes are TRBV2 and TRBJ1-2; 7 nucleotides line up with TRBD1. The V gene end was trimmed by 5 bases and the J gene end by 6 bases; junction bases not matched to a gene: 9. Germline CDR1 and CDR2: SNHLY and FYNNEI. This CDR3 is 14 amino acids long. As DNA, the CDR3 is TGTGCCAGCAGTCTCTCCAGGGGGAAAGATGGCTACACCTTC. It is translated as CASSLSRGKDGYTF.

This clonotype occurred many times. The rearrangement uses TRBV4-1 and TRBJ1-5; no firm D call. V lost 0 bases, J lost 3 bases, and 12 bases lay in between. Germline V CDR1 and CDR2: MGHRA, YSYEKL. The CDR3 runs 16 residues. CDR3 nucleotide sequence: TGCGCCAGCAGCCAAGACAGCACTAACTTCAATCAGCCCCAGCATTTT. As protein: CASSQDSTNFNQPQHF.